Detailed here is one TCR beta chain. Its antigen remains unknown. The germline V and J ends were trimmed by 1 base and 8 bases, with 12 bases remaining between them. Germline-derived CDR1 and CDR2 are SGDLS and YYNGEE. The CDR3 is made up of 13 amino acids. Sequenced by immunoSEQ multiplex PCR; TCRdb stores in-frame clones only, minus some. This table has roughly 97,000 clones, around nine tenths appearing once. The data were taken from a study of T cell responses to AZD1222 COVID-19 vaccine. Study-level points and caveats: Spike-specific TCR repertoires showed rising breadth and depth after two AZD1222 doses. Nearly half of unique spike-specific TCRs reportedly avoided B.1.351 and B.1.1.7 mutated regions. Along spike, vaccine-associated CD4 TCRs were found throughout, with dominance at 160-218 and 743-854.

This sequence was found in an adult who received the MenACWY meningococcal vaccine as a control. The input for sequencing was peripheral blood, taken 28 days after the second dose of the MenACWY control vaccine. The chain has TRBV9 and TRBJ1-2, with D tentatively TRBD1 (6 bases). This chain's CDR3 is CASSVLAGGGYTF. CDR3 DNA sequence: TGTGCCAGCAGCGTATTAGCCGGGGGCGGCTACACCTTC.